The 9 T cell receptor beta chains below were found in one sample sequenced in a study of cytomegalovirus exposure and HLA in healthy donors. The study ran its PCR with 60 Vbeta and 13 Jbeta primers. Data came from immunoSEQ multiplex PCR; TCRdb stores just in-frame clones and leaves some out. The data contain 110,000 or so clones, around 73% of them singletons. Sequences were obtained from PBMCs. The receptors stem from a woman in her twenties or thirties in good health and CMV-seropositive.

The chain is built from TRBV7-3 and TRBJ2-2; perhaps TRBD2 as D (5 bases). Per the germline V gene, CDR1 is SGHTA and CDR2 is FQGTGA. Trimming took 3 bases from V and 1 from J, leaving 12 bases between them. The CDR3 contains 16 residues. The DNA for the CDR3 is TGTGCCAGCAGCTTCTTCTCGGCGGGGAACACCGGGGAGCTGTTTTTT. Amino acid sequence: CASSFFSAGNTGELFF.

This chain joins TRBV4-1 and TRBJ2-5; 10 positions match TRBD2. The germline V gene has CDR1 MGHRA and CDR2 YSYEKL. Trimming at V came to 0 bases and at J to 4 bases, leaving 5 bases not matched to a gene. This CDR3 spans 16 amino acids. The CDR3 DNA follows: TGCGCCAGCAGCCAAGAAGGGCTAGCGGGAGTAGAGACCCAGTACTTC. Amino acids: CASSQEGLAGVETQYF.

This clone was seen a handful of times. The genes are TRBV6-5 and TRBJ2-5; 8 bases match TRBD2. This CDR3 spans 15 amino acids. The junction had 13 bases not matched to a gene; V was cut back by 8 bases and J by 5 bases. CDR1 MNHEY and CDR2 SVGAGI come from the germline V gene. The CDR3 region has the DNA TGTGCCAGCGGCCCGCGGGGGGCCGAGGTTGAGACCCAGTACTTC. As protein: CASGPRGAEVETQYF.

The rearrangement uses TRBV6-6 and TRBJ2-1; D possibly corresponds to TRBD2 (6 bases). This CDR3 has 16 residues. V was trimmed by 5 bases and J by 4 bases, leaving 18 bases between them. Per germline, CDR1 MNHNY and CDR2 SVGAGI (reference sequence). The DNA for the CDR3 is TGTGCCAGCAGTCCCGCTCGGGACGGGAGATACAATGAGCAGTTCTTC. This sequence encodes CASSPARDGRYNEQFF.

This chain joins TRBV6-5 and TRBJ2-5; a possible D gene is TRBD1 (7 bases). Between the trimmed V and J ends, which lost 7 bases and 6 bases, there was a span of 21 bases. This CDR3 comprises 15 residues. Germline V lookup: CDR1 MNHEY, CDR2 SVGAGI. This CDR3 reads CASTLLQGGAQTQYF. Written as DNA, the CDR3 is TGTGCCAGCACTCTGCTCCAGGGGGGCGCGCAGACCCAGTACTTC.

This sequence joins TRBV19 and TRBJ2-3; 7 bases map to TRBD2. Germline CDR1 and CDR2: LNHDA and SQIVND (reference sequence). The CDR3 is 16 amino acids. V lost 4 bases to trimming and J lost 0 bases; unmatched junction nucleotides: 7. The CDR3, as DNA: TGTGCCAGTAGTAGGCAGGGAGGGGTTAGCACAGATACGCAGTATTTT. This codes for CASSRQGGVSTDTQYF.

The chain joins TRBV9 to TRBJ1-2; no reliable D call. Germline lookup yields CDR1 SGDLS and CDR2 YYNGEE. This CDR3 spans 13 amino acids. Trimming left V 3 bases short and J 14 bases short, with 20 bases between. In DNA form, the CDR3 reads TGTGCCAGCAGCGCGGAGGGAAGGACGGCGCGGACCTTC. Its translation: CASSAEGRTARTF.

This clone was seen a single time. The genes are TRBV19 and TRBJ2-7; 7 bases match TRBD1. CDR3 length equals 14 residues. Germline V gene lookup returns CDR1 LNHDA and CDR2 SQIVND (reference sequence). The trim removed 5 bases at V and 0 bases at J, leaving 4 bases unmatched. CDR3 in DNA: TGTGCCAGTAGTCCGGGACAGAGCTCCTACGAGCAGTACTTC. This sequence encodes CASSPGQSSYEQYF.

This rearrangement joins TRBV5-1 to TRBJ1-1, with 9 positions matching TRBD1. Unmatched junction bases numbered 3, after V lost 2 bases and J lost 4 bases. The germline V gene encodes CDR1 SGHRS and CDR2 YFSETQ. The CDR3 contains 14 residues. The CDR3 DNA reads TGCGCCAGCAGCTTAGGACAGGGGTCCACTGAAGCTTTCTTT. It yields the protein CASSLGQGSTEAFF.